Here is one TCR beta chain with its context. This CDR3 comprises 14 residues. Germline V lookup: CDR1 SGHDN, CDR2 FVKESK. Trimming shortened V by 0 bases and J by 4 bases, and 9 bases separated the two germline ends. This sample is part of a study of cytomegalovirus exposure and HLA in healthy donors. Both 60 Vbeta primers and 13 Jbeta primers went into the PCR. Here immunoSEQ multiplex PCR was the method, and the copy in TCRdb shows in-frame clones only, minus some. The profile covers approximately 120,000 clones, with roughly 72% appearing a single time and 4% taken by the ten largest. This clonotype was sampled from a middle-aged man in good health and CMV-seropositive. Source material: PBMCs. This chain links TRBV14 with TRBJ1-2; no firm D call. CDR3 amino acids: CASSQDSRFYGYTF. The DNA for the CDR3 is TGTGCCAGCAGCCAAGACAGCAGGTTCTATGGCTACACCTTC.